The clone carrying this TCR beta chain was observed a handful of times. The data belong to a study of T-cell reconstitution after alpha-beta-depleted transplantation in children. The V gene's germline CDR1 is SGHKS and CDR2 YYEKEE (reference sequence). The CDR3 extends over 13 amino acids. V was shortened by 5 bases and J by 11 bases, with 19 bases between the two germline ends. It was with unique molecular identifiers that the TCRbeta library was prepared. TCRdb used MiXCR to reprocess the PCR reads, holding one entry per CDR3 protein. In the table there are almost 600,000 distinct CDR3 sequences, about a quarter of which are singletons.

The specimen was PBMCs, collected before TCRalphabeta/CD19-depleted stem cell transplant. The sequence came from a boy younger than two with Wiskott-Aldrich syndrome, due to receive a stem cell transplant. This chain links TRBV5-5 with TRBJ1-1; no firm D call. CDR3 protein: CASSSRTGAVAFF. DNA of the CDR3: TGTGCCAGCAGTTCCCGGACGGGCGCTGTGGCTTTCTTT.